Below are 28 T cell receptor beta chains sequenced from a single sample in a study of cytomegalovirus exposure and HLA in healthy donors. The PCR had 60 Vbeta and 13 Jbeta primers. The repertoire was sequenced with immunoSEQ multiplex PCR; TCRdb's copy has only in-frame clones and lacks some. The table has approximately 110,000 clones, just under 75% seen once. The sequenced sample consisted of PBMCs. The receptors here all came from a man in his fifties or sixties in good health and CMV-seropositive.

This clone was seen once. The chain employs TRBV27 and TRBJ2-3, with 12 positions matching TRBD2. The germline V gene encodes CDR1 MNHEY and CDR2 SMNVEV (reference sequence). After removal of 5 bases from V and 5 bases from J, the junction contained 14 bases not matched to a gene. The CDR3 length is 18 residues. The DNA for the CDR3 is TGTGCCAGCAGTCCGAACACTGGACTAGCGGGATCCGGAGATACGCAGTATTTT. Amino acid sequence: CASSPNTGLAGSGDTQYF.

The chain links TRBV6-1 to TRBJ2-7, with 10 bases aligning to TRBD1. V was pared by 6 bases and J by 1 base, with 3 bases of the junction left unmatched. The CDR3 is made up of 14 amino acids. Germline lookup yields CDR1 MNHNS and CDR2 SASEGT. The CDR3 nucleotides are TGTGCCAGCAGCGACAGGGGGCGTTCCTACGAGCAGTACTTC. This encodes CASSDRGRSYEQYF.

The chain has TRBV5-6 and TRBJ2-7; D might be TRBD1 (6 bases). Deletions cut 4 bases from V and 3 bases from J, with 11 bases between. CDR3 length: 13 amino acids. CDR1 and CDR2 (germline): SGHDT, YYEEEE. This CDR3 is CASSLVGGYEQYF. The DNA of the CDR3 is TGTGCCAGCAGCCTGGTAGGGGGCTACGAGCAGTACTTC. Together with reference TRBV5-6 and TRBJ2-7, the CDR3 gives the full variable domain: DAGVTQSPTHLIKTRGQQVTLRCSPKSGHDTVSWYQQALGQGPQFIFQYYEEEERQRGNFPDRFSGHQFPNYSSELNVNALLLGDSALYLCASSLVGGYEQYFGPGTRLTVT.

This clone has more than one count but fewer than ten. The rearrangement uses TRBV30 and TRBJ2-1, with 8 bases fitting TRBD2. Losses at the gene ends were 0 bases for V and 6 bases for J; bases not matched to a gene: 10. This CDR3 region has 16 residues. Germline CDR1 is GTSNPN and CDR2 is SVGIG (reference sequence). The DNA for the CDR3 is TGTGCCTGGAGTGTACAAACTAGCGGCGGTAGCAATGAGCAGTTCTTC. Residues: CAWSVQTSGGSNEQFF.

The J gene is TRBJ2-1, the V gene TRBV10-3; 10 bases match TRBD2. Germline loops: CDR1 ENHRY, CDR2 SYGVKD. This CDR3 has 15 amino acids. After removal of 5 bases from V and 6 bases from J, the junction contained 7 bases not matched to a gene. The CDR3 region has the DNA TGTGCCATCAGTTTTAGCGGGGGGCTAACCAATGAGCAGTTCTTC. Protein product: CAISFSGGLTNEQFF.

The gene calls are TRBV5-4 and TRBJ1-2; the match to TRBD1 covers 7 bases. The germline V gene has CDR1 SGHNT and CDR2 YYREEE (reference sequence). The length of the CDR3 is 13 residues. V lost 4 bases to trimming and J lost 4 bases; unmatched junction nucleotides: 4. The CDR3 DNA is TGTGCCAGCAGCCGGGACAGTACCTATGGCTACACCTTC. It is translated as CASSRDSTYGYTF. Complete variable domain (other parts from reference TRBV5-4 and TRBJ1-2): ETGVTQSPTHLIKTRGQQVTLRCSSQSGHNTVSWYQQALGQGPQFIFQYYREEENGRGNFPPRFSGLQFPNYSSELNVNALELDDSALYLCASSRDSTYGYTFGSGTRLTVV.

The chain has TRBV2 and TRBJ1-5; D unclear. The CDR3 consists of 14 residues. The germline CDR1 and CDR2 sequences are SNHLY and FYNNEI. V was clipped by 3 bases and J by 0 bases, with 6 bases between them. The CDR3 DNA sequence: TGTGCCAGCAGTGACAGATATAGCAATCAGCCCCAGCATTTT. Amino acid sequence: CASSDRYSNQPQHF.

The sample holds one count of this clone. The chain links TRBV10-3 to TRBJ1-2, with D possibly being TRBD1 (5 bases). CDR3 length equals 15 residues. Germline V CDR1 and CDR2: ENHRY, SYGVKD. Trimming removed 6 bases at V and 0 bases at J, with 14 bases between. The CDR3 DNA is TGTGCCATCAGGAGTCGGACAAGCTCTAACTATGGCTACACCTTC. Translation gives CAIRSRTSSNYGYTF.

This chain joins TRBV6-4 and TRBJ1-2; 11 bases fit TRBD1. Germline V gives CDR1 MRHNA, CDR2 SNTAGT. The CDR3 sequence is 15 residues long. V was clipped by 4 bases and J by 4 bases; unmatched bases: 5. The CDR3 DNA follows: TGTGCCAGCAGTGTGGACAGGGGGCACGGCTATGGCTACACCTTC. Protein product: CASSVDRGHGYGYTF.

This clone was seen once. The CDR3 loop is CASSFSGGNYEQYF. The CDR3 DNA reads TGCGCCAGCAGCTTTAGCGGGGGGAACTACGAGCAGTACTTC. V gene TRBV5-1 combines with J gene TRBJ2-7; TRBD2 aligns across 10 bases. The CDR3 is 14 residues long. Germline V gene data show CDR1 as SGHRS and CDR2 as YFSETQ. V shed 2 bases, J shed 3 bases, and the junction held 2 bases outside the gene matches.

The gene calls are TRBV5-1 and TRBJ2-7; 8 bases map to TRBD2. Unmatched junction bases numbered 9, after V lost 4 bases and J lost 3 bases. The CDR3 covers 15 residues. Germline V lookup: CDR1 SGHRS, CDR2 YFSETQ. The CDR3 reads CASSKSGGEGYEQYF. In DNA, the CDR3 is TGCGCCAGCAGCAAATCGGGGGGGGAAGGCTACGAGCAGTACTTC.

This clone has only a few counts. This chain connects TRBV13 to TRBJ2-7, with TRBD1 matching 8 bases. Per germline, CDR1 PRHDT and CDR2 FYEKMQ (reference sequence). The CDR3 runs 21 residues. Trimming cost V 2 bases and J 5 bases; bases outside gene matches: 26. CDR3 nucleotide sequence: TGTGCCAGCAGCTTAAAATGGTTTATGGGACAGGATCCCCTTAGGGTGAACGAGCAGTACTTC. Amino acids: CASSLKWFMGQDPLRVNEQYF.

The chain combines TRBV5-1 with TRBJ2-7, with 8 bases lining up with TRBD1. V shed 0 bases and J 2 bases; nucleotides not matched to a gene: 1. CDR1 is SGHRS, CDR2 YFSETQ, per germline. The CDR3 runs 14 residues. The chain's CDR3 is CASSLGTGPYEQYF. CDR3 bases: TGCGCCAGCAGCTTGGGGACAGGGCCCTACGAGCAGTACTTC.

The table lists this clone with a count of one. The chain has TRBV27 and TRBJ1-1; a weak D match, TRBD1 (6 bases). V lost 7 bases, J lost 5 bases, and 14 bases lay in between. Germline V lookup: CDR1 MNHEY, CDR2 SMNVEV (reference sequence). This CDR3 is built from 13 residues. The DNA for the CDR3 is TGTGCCAGCATGGCCCCACAGGGAACTGAAGCTTTCTTT. Translated, it gives CASMAPQGTEAFF.

As regards this clone: Additional DNA sequences in this sample encode the identical CDR3. The chain is built from TRBV9 and TRBJ2-5; 10 bases fit TRBD2. The germline V gene encodes CDR1 SGDLS and CDR2 YYNGEE. Trimming cost V 4 bases and J 1 base; bases outside gene matches: 4. The CDR3 is 15 residues long. The CDR3 DNA sequence: TGTGCCAGCAGCTCTGGACTAGCGGTCCAAGAGACCCAGTACTTC. Protein sequence: CASSSGLAVQETQYF.

The CDR3 sequence is CASSILGGTLTDTQYF. CDR3 DNA: TGTGCCAGCAGTATACTAGGGGGTACACTCACAGATACGCAGTATTTT. The V and J genes are TRBV27 and TRBJ2-3, with D possibly TRBD1 on 6 matching bases. V was shortened by 5 bases and J by 2 bases, with 17 bases between the two germline ends. CDR1 MNHEY and CDR2 SMNVEV come from the germline V gene (reference sequence). This CDR3 comprises 16 residues.

The rearrangement joins TRBV27 to TRBJ2-5; D uncertain. There are 14 residues in the CDR3. Germline lookup yields CDR1 MNHEY and CDR2 SMNVEV (reference sequence). V lost 8 bases and J lost 1, with 14 bases in between. As DNA, the CDR3 is TGTGCCAGCCGACTCTCCTTGGGCCAAGAGACCCAGTACTTC. Translated, it gives CASRLSLGQETQYF.

The chain carries TRBV11-3 and TRBJ2-1; TRBD2 matches 12 bases. This CDR3 has 15 amino acids. Per the germline V gene, CDR1 is SGHNT and CDR2 is YENEEA. The J segment lost 8 bases and the V segment lost 5 bases, leaving 7 bases of the junction unmatched. The CDR3 here is CASSQLAGGRDEQFF. DNA of the CDR3: TGTGCCAGCAGCCAACTAGCGGGAGGTAGAGATGAGCAGTTCTTC.

The chain is built from TRBV5-1 and TRBJ1-1, with D possibly being TRBD1 (6 bases). This CDR3 has 15 amino acids. V was shortened by 1 base and J by 4 bases, with 14 bases between the two germline ends. Germline V gene data show CDR1 as SGHRS and CDR2 as YFSETQ. The CDR3, as DNA: TGCGCCAGCAGCTTGTCACCAGGGGAGGGCACTGAAGCTTTCTTT. Amino acids: CASSLSPGEGTEAFF.

The rearrangement uses TRBV5-1 and TRBJ1-2, with 12 bases aligning to TRBD1. This CDR3 has 16 amino acids. Germline V gives CDR1 SGHRS, CDR2 YFSETQ. V trimming: 3 bases; J trimming: 6 bases; junction bases outside the gene matches: 9. This CDR3 reads CASSSGTGGARDGYTF. The CDR3 DNA reads TGCGCCAGCAGCTCCGGGACAGGGGGCGCCAGGGATGGCTACACCTTC.

This clone has more than one count but fewer than ten. The genes are TRBV10-3 and TRBJ2-7; TRBD2 is a possible D gene (6 bases). The CDR3 is made up of 14 amino acids. Trimming shortened V by 5 bases and J by 7 bases, and 18 bases separated the two germline ends. CDR1 is ENHRY and CDR2 is SYGVKD in the germline V gene. CDR3 sequence reads: CAISITGNGGEQYF. The CDR3 bases are TGTGCCATCAGTATCACCGGGAACGGGGGTGAGCAGTACTTC.

This clone was detected a few times. The chain joins TRBV19 to TRBJ1-4; TRBD1 is a possible D gene (5 bases). Per the germline V gene, CDR1 is LNHDA and CDR2 is SQIVND (reference sequence). CDR3 length equals 14 residues. The germline V and J ends were trimmed by 8 bases and 7 bases, with 17 bases remaining between them. The CDR3 coding sequence is TGTGCCAGTCGGCCTTGGCAGGGTGGTGAAAAACTGTTTTTT. This encodes CASRPWQGGEKLFF.

This clone was counted between two and nine times. This chain links TRBV6-1 with TRBJ1-2; possible D gene TRBD1, 5 bases. CDR1 and CDR2 (germline): MNHNS, SASEGT. V was cut by 2 bases and J by 3 bases, with 16 bases left in between. This CDR3 region has 16 residues. CDR3 sequence: CASSELGGRAYYGYTF. CDR3 DNA: TGTGCCAGCAGTGAATTGGGCGGCAGGGCGTACTATGGCTACACCTTC.

The CDR3 sequence: CASGRGFTDTQYF. In DNA form, the CDR3 reads TGTGCCAGCGGGCGGGGGTTCACAGATACGCAGTATTTT. The chain joins TRBV2 to TRBJ2-3; 7 positions agree with TRBD2. The germline V gene encodes CDR1 SNHLY and CDR2 FYNNEI. J lost 2 bases, V lost 8 bases, and 4 bases had no gene match. There are 13 residues in the CDR3.

A remark on this clone: Germline is not matched at one junction end, which may reflect a read error. The rearrangement joins TRBV2 to TRBJ1-1; TRBD1 agrees at 8 bases. The CDR3 totals 13 residues. Germline CDR1 reads SNHLY; CDR2 reads FYNNEI. CDR3 nucleotide sequence: TGTGCCAGCGGTGACAGGGGAAGGACTGAAGCTTTCTTT. This codes for CASGDRGRTEAFF.

This chain joins TRBV28 and TRBJ1-1; D remains ambiguous. This CDR3 comprises 11 residues. Trimming took off 8 bases at V and 5 bases at J, with 9 bases between the two ends. Per germline, CDR1 MDHEN and CDR2 SYDVKM. The CDR3 DNA follows: TGTGCCAGCTTTAGTAAGACTGAAGCTTTCTTT. This translates into CASFSKTEAFF. Full variable domain (remainder filled in from reference TRBV28 and TRBJ1-1): DVKVTQSSRYLVKRTGEKVFLECVQDMDHENMFWYRQDPGLGLRLIYFSYDVKMKEKGDIPEGYSVSREKKERFSLILESASTNQTSMYLCASFSKTEAFFGQGTRLTVV.

This clone was counted between two and nine times. The chain couples TRBV23-1 to TRBJ1-2; a possible D gene is TRBD1 (6 bases). Being an ORF, TRBV23-1 has a function that is uncertain. Trimming shortened V by 0 bases and J by 2 bases, and 19 bases separated the two germline ends. This CDR3 has 18 residues. The CDR3 region is CASSQSSLGGAGNYGYTF. The DNA of the CDR3 is TGCGCCAGCAGTCAATCATCCCTTGGGGGGGCAGGAAACTATGGCTACACCTTC.

The rearrangement joins TRBV19 to TRBJ2-5; TRBD2 agrees at 7 bases. V lost 7 bases and J lost 5; bases outside the gene matches: 7. Germline V lookup: CDR1 LNHDA, CDR2 SQIVND (reference sequence). This CDR3 has 13 residues. In DNA, the CDR3 is TGTGCCAGTAATGTCGGCGGGGGTGAGACCCAGTACTTC. Its protein is CASNVGGGETQYF.